The 9 T cell receptor beta chains below come from one sample, sequenced in a study of cytomegalovirus exposure and HLA in healthy donors. Method: immunoSEQ multiplex PCR; TCRdb's copy keeps in-frame clones and lacks some. Among about 63,000 clones listed, 95% were seen once. What was sequenced was PBMCs. All receptors come from a woman aged 18-35 years in good health and CMV-seropositive.

V and J are TRBV2 and TRBJ2-1; 11 bases match TRBD2. Per the germline V gene, CDR1 is SNHLY and CDR2 is FYNNEI. The CDR3 loop spans 16 amino acids. The junction had 11 bases not matched to a gene; V was cut back by 8 bases and J by 5 bases. CDR3 coding DNA: TGTGCCAGCGGAACCCTAGCGGGAGGATCGGACAATGAGCAGTTCTTC. This translates into CASGTLAGGSDNEQFF. Together with reference TRBV2 and TRBJ2-1, the CDR3 gives the full variable domain: EPEVTQTPSHQVTQMGQEVILRCVPISNHLYFYWYRQILGQKVEFLVSFYNNEISEKSEIFDDQFSVERPDGSNFTLKIRSTKLEDSAMYFCASGTLAGGSDNEQFFGPGTRLTVL.

The chain uses TRBV4-2 and TRBJ2-6, with 10 bases matching TRBD2. Trimming at V came to 4 bases and at J to 2 bases, leaving 23 bases not matched to a gene. Germline lookup yields CDR1 LGHNA and CDR2 YNFKEQ. The CDR3 is 23 amino acids. CDR3 in DNA: TGTGCCAGCAGCCCGAGGAGGGAGGAGCTAGCGGGAGCCCTCTCGACTGGGGCCAACGTCCTGACTTTC. This encodes CASSPRREELAGALSTGANVLTF.

The chain joins TRBV27 to TRBJ1-2; D gene unclear. The germline CDR1 and CDR2 sequences are MNHEY and SMNVEV (reference sequence). V lost 6 bases and J lost 4, with 18 bases in between. This CDR3 contains 15 residues. The CDR3 DNA reads as TGTGCCAGCAGGACGGAGCCACCAACGGTCTATGGCTACACCTTC. This gives the protein CASRTEPPTVYGYTF.

The genes are TRBV28 and TRBJ2-2; TRBD1 agrees at 10 bases. V lost 7 bases, J lost 7 bases, and 6 bases stayed unmatched. Per germline, CDR1 MDHEN and CDR2 SYDVKM. The CDR3 sequence is 14 residues long. This CDR3 reads CASTDRGRIGELFF. The CDR3 DNA follows: TGTGCCAGCACTGACAGGGGGCGCATCGGGGAGCTGTTTTTT.

The chain employs TRBV13 and TRBJ2-7; TRBD1 aligns across 7 bases. The CDR3 sequence is 18 residues long. Trimming at V came to 3 bases and at J to 2 bases, leaving 16 bases not matched to a gene. CDR1 PRHDT and CDR2 FYEKMQ come from the germline V gene (reference sequence). The CDR3 DNA reads TGTGCCAGCAGCTTGTGGGACAGTTCATTGAATGAAGCCTACGAGCAGTACTTC. Amino acids: CASSLWDSSLNEAYEQYF. Full variable domain (missing parts from reference TRBV13 and TRBJ2-7): AAGVIQSPRHLIKEKRETATLKCYPIPRHDTVYWYQQGPGQDPQFLISFYEKMQSDKGSIPDRFSAQQFSDYHSELNMSSLELGDSALYFCASSLWDSSLNEAYEQYFGPGTRLTVT.

The chain is built from TRBV18 and TRBJ2-1; tentatively, D is TRBD1 (6 bases). V dropped 8 bases and J dropped 6 bases, with 17 bases sitting between them. CDR1 is KGHSH and CDR2 is LQKENI in the germline V gene. This CDR3 has 14 residues. DNA for the CDR3: TGTGCCAGCATAGGGACAACGAGTACCAATGAGCAGTTCTTC. Its translation: CASIGTTSTNEQFF.

CDR3 nucleotides: TGTGCCTGGAGAGGACTAGGGAACACTGAAGCTTTCTTT. It translates to CAWRGLGNTEAFF. V and J are TRBV30 and TRBJ1-1; D uncertain. With 3 bases removed from V and 1 base from J, the gap between germline ends came to 9 bases. There are 13 residues in the CDR3. Germline CDR1 GTSNPN, CDR2 SVGIG (reference sequence).

This chain uses TRBV14 with TRBJ1-2; unclear D gene. Germline CDR1 and CDR2: SGHDN and FVKESK. V lost 1 base to trimming and J lost 5 bases, with 8 bases between them. There are 13 residues in the CDR3. In nucleotides, the CDR3 is TGTGCCAGCAGCCAAGGCCCCACTTATGGCTACACCTTC. Translation: CASSQGPTYGYTF. Variable domain in full (rest from reference TRBV14 and TRBJ1-2): EAGVTQFPSHSVIEKGQTVTLRCDPISGHDNLYWYRRVMGKEIKFLLHFVKESKQDESGMPNNRFLAERTGGTYSTLKVQPAELEDSGVYFCASSQGPTYGYTFGSGTRLTVV.

The rearrangement joins TRBV15 to TRBJ1-2; weak D call: TRBD1 (5 bases). Deletions cut 1 base from V and 3 bases from J, with 9 bases between. CDR1 LNHNV and CDR2 YYDKDF come from the germline V gene (reference sequence). The CDR3 runs to 14 residues. The CDR3 bases are TGTGCCACCAGCAGAGGCCGGGGGGACTATGGCTACACCTTC. Translated: CATSRGRGDYGYTF.